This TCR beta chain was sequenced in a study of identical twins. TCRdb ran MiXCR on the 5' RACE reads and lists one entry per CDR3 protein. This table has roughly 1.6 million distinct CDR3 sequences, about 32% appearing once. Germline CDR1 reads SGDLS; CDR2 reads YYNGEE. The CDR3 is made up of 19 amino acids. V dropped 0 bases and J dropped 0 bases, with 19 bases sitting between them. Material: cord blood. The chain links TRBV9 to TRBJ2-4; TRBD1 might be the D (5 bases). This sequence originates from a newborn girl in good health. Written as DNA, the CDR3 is TGTGCCAGCAGCGTAGACGCATCCGGCAGGGAAACAGCCAAAAACATTCAGTACTTC. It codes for CASSVDASGRETAKNIQYF. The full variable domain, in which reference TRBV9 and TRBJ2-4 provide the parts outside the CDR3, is DSGVTQTPKHLITATGQRVTLRCSPRSGDLSVYWYQQSLDQGLQFLIQYYNGEERAKGNILERFSAQQFPDLHSELNLSSLELGDSALYFCASSVDASGRETAKNIQYFGAGTRLSVL.